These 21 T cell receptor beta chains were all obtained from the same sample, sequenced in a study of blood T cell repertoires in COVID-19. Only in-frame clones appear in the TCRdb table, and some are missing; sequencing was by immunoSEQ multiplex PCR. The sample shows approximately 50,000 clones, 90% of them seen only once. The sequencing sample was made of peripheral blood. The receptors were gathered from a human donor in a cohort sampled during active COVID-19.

CDR3 sequence: CASSLVGSGRSEQFF. CDR3 sequence (DNA): TGCGCCAGCAGCTTGGTGGGTAGCGGGAGATCTGAGCAGTTCTTC. J is TRBJ2-1 and V is TRBV5-1, with TRBD2 matching 9 bases. Trimming removed 0 bases from V and 9 bases from J; junction bases left unmatched: 7. Germline V CDR1 and CDR2: SGHRS, YFSETQ. This CDR3 has 15 amino acids.

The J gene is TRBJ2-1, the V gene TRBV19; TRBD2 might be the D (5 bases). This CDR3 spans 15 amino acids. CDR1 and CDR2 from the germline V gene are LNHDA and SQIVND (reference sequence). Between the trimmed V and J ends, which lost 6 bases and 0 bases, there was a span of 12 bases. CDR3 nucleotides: TGTGCCAGTAGACAGCGGAGGAGCTCCTACAATGAGCAGTTCTTC. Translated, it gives CASRQRRSSYNEQFF.

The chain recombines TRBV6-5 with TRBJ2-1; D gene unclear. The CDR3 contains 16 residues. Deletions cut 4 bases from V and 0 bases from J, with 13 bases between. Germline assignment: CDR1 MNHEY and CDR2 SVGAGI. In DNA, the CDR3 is TGTGCCAGCAGTTCCCCGTCATCTAGCTCCTACAATGAGCAGTTCTTC. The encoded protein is CASSSPSSSSYNEQFF.

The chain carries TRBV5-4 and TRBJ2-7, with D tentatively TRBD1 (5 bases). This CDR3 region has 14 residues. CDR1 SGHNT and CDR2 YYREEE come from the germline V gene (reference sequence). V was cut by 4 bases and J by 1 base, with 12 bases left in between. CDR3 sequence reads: CASSIDRTSYEQYV. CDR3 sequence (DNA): TGTGCCAGCAGCATTGACAGAACATCCTACGAGCAGTACGTC.

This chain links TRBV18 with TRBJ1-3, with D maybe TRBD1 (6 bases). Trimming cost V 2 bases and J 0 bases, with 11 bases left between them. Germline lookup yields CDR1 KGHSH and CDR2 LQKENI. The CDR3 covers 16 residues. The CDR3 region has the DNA TGTGCCAGCTCACCAAAATGGGACAACTCTGGAAACACCATATATTTT. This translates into CASSPKWDNSGNTIYF.

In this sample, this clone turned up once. The DNA for the CDR3 is TGTGCCAGCTCACCCGGACTAGCGGGAGGGCCCTACGAGCAGTACGTC. This gives the protein CASSPGLAGGPYEQYV. V is TRBV18 and J is TRBJ2-7, with 15 bases aligning to TRBD2. The CDR3 covers 16 residues. Per germline, CDR1 KGHSH and CDR2 LQKENI. Trimming removed 3 bases from V and 2 bases from J; junction bases left unmatched: 2.

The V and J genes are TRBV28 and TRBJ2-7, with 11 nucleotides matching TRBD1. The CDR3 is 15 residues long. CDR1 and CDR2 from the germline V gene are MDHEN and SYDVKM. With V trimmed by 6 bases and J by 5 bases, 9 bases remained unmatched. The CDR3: CASSPSGTGGNEQYF. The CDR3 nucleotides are TGTGCCAGCAGCCCCTCCGGGACAGGGGGGAACGAGCAGTACTTC. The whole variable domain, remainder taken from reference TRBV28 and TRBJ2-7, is DVKVTQSSRYLVKRTGEKVFLECVQDMDHENMFWYRQDPGLGLRLIYFSYDVKMKEKGDIPEGYSVSREKKERFSLILESASTNQTSMYLCASSPSGTGGNEQYFGPGTRLTVT.

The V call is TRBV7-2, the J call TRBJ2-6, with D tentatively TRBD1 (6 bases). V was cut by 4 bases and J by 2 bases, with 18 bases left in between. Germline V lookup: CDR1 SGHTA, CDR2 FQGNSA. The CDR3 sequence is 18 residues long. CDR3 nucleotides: TGTGCCAGCAGCTACAGGGATCCCAAATCTCCTGGGGCCAACGTCCTGACTTTC. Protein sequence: CASSYRDPKSPGANVLTF.

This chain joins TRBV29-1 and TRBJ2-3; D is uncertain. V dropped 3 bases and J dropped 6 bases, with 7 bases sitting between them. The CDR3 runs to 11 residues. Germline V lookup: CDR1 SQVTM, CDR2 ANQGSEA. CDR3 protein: CSVDNSDTQYF. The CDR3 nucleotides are TGCAGCGTTGACAACAGCGATACGCAGTATTTT.

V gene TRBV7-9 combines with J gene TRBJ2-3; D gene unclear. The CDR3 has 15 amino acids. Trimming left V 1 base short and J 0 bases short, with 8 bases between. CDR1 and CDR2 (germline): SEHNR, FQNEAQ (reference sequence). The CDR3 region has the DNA TGTGCCAGCAGCTTAGACTATCAAAGCACAGATACGCAGTATTTT. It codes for CASSLDYQSTDTQYF.

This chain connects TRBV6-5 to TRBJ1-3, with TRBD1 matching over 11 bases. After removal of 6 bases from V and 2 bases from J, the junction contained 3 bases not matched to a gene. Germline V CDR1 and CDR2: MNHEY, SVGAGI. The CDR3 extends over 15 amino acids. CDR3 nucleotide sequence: TGTGCCAGCAGCGGACAGGGGGCACCTGGAAACACCATATATTTT. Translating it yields CASSGQGAPGNTIYF.

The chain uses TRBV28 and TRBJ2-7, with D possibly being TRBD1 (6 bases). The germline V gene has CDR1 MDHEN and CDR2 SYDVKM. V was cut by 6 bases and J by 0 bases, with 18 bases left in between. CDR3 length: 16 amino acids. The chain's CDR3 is CASRTPSRGHSYEQYF. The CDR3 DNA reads TGTGCCAGCAGAACTCCTTCTCGGGGACACTCCTACGAGCAGTACTTC. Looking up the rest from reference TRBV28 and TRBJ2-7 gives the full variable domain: DVKVTQSSRYLVKRTGEKVFLECVQDMDHENMFWYRQDPGLGLRLIYFSYDVKMKEKGDIPEGYSVSREKKERFSLILESASTNQTSMYLCASRTPSRGHSYEQYFGPGTRLTVT.

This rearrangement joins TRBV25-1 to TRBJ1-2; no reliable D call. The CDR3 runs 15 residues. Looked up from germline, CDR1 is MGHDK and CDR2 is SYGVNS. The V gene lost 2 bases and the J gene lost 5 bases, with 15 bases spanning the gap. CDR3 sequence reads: CASSESQVGPYGYTF. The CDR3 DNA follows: TGTGCCAGCAGTGAAAGCCAGGTCGGCCCATATGGCTACACCTTC.

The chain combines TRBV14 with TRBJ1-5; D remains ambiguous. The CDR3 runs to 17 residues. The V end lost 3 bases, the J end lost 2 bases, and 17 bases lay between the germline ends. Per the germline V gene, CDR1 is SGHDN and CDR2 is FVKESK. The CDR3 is CASSHGERVIRNQPQHF. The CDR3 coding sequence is TGTGCCAGCAGCCACGGGGAAAGGGTTATACGCAATCAGCCCCAGCATTTT.

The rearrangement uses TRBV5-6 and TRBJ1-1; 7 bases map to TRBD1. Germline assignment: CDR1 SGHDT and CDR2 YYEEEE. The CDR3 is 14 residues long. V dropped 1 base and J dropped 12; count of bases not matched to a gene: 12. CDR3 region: CASSLWDRQGLSFF. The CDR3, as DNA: TGTGCCAGCAGCTTGTGGGACCGACAGGGTTTGTCTTTCTTT.

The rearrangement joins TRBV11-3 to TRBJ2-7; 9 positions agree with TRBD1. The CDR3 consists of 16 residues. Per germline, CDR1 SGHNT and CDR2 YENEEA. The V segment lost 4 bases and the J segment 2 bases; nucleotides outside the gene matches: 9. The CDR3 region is CASSCTPGQGTYEQYV. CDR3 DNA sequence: TGTGCCAGCAGCTGCACTCCGGGACAGGGAACCTACGAGCAGTACGTC.

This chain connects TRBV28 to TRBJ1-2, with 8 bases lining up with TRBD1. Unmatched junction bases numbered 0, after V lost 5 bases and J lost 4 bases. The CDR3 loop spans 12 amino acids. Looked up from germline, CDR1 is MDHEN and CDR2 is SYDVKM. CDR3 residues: CASSQGAYGYTF. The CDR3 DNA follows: TGTGCCAGCAGTCAGGGGGCCTATGGCTACACCTTC.

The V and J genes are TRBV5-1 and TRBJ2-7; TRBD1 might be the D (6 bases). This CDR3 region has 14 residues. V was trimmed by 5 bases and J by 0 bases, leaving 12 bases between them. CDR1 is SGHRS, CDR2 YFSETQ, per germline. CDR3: CASRQGPNSYEQYV. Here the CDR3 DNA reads TGCGCCAGCAGACAGGGCCCCAACTCCTACGAGCAGTACGTC.

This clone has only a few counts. The CDR3 region has the DNA TGTGCCATCGCGGCAGCTAGCAATCAGCCCCAGCATTTT. Its protein product is CAIAAASNQPQHF. The chain is built from TRBV10-3 and TRBJ1-5; D remains unclear. Germline V gene sequence: CDR1 ENHRY, CDR2 SYGVKD. The CDR3 covers 13 residues. Trimming left V 8 bases short and J 0 bases short, with 8 bases between.

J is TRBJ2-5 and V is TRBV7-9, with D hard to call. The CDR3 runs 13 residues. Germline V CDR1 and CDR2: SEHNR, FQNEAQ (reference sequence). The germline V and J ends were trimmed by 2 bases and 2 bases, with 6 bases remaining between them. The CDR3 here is CASSLNMQETQYF. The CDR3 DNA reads TGTGCCAGCAGCTTAAACATGCAAGAGACCCAGTACTTC. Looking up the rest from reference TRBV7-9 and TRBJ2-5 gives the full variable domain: DTGVSQNPRHKITKRGQNVTFRCDPISEHNRLYWYRQTLGQGPEFLTYFQNEAQLEKSRLLSDRFSAERPKGSFSTLEIQRTEQGDSAMYLCASSLNMQETQYFGPGTRLLVL.

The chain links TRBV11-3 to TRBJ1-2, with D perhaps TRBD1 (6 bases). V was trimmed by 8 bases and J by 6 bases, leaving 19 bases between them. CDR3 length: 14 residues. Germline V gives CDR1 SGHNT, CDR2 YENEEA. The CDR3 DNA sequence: TGTGCCAGCGGGCGACAGGCTGGGGTTGATGGCTACACCTTC. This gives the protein CASGRQAGVDGYTF.